This T cell receptor (beta chain) originates from a study of blood T cell repertoires in COVID-19. As for the study in general: Samples taken during acute and convalescent COVID-19 were collected in the United States, Italy and Spain. The cDNA or gDNA used as material had been derived from T cells, B-cell-depleted T cells, or PBMCs.

This CDR3 has 14 residues. CDR1 and CDR2 (germline): MDHEN, SYDVKM. Trimming removed 7 bases at V and 2 bases at J, with 12 bases between. In the authors' workflow: Scientists estimated how many nucleated cells there were by amplifying reference gene primers. TCRdb keeps only in-frame clones here, not all; method: immunoSEQ multiplex PCR. V, J and clone size were drawn from that table, and D and trimming were deduced from the DNA. The data show 300,000 to 400,000 clones, with approximately 87% seen just once and 4% held by the top ten. The chain has TRBV28 and TRBJ1-5, with D possibly matching TRBD1 (6 bases). The sequence was obtained from a woman in her forties or fifties with active or convalescent COVID-19. Material: peripheral blood. The DNA for the CDR3 is TGTGCCAGCAAAAGACAGGCTGGCAATCAGCCCCAGCATTTT. This encodes CASKRQAGNQPQHF.